Listed below are T cell receptor beta chains from one sample, sequenced in a study of blood T cell repertoires in COVID-19. Repertoires were generated with immunoSEQ multiplex PCR, while TCRdb's copy carries only in-frame clones and drops some. In the table there are some 370,000 clones, about 90% of which are singletons. The sequencing input was peripheral blood. The source of these receptors is a woman aged 25-40 years with COVID-19, enrolled during active disease. Each CDR3 is given without its conserved first and last residue.

j_call | cdr3_length | v_call | cdr3_aa
TRBJ2-7 | 10 | TRBV28 | ASSPPLSEQY
TRBJ2-1 | 10 | TRBV9 | ASSVSDNEQF
TRBJ2-7 | 12 | TRBV28 | ASSPGQEPYEQY
TRBJ2-2 | 15 | TRBV24-1 | ATSDRTSGSYGGELF
TRBJ1-5 | 11 | TRBV19 | ASSTGGSQPQH
TRBJ1-1 | 12 | TRBV5-1 | ASSAGTGPTEAF
TRBJ2-1 | 14 | TRBV11-1 | ASRQTRQGTGNEQF
TRBJ2-1 | 17 | TRBV5-1 | ASSFRDRARGRAVNEQF
TRBJ2-7 | 10 | TRBV5-4 | ASSLGVGEQY
TRBJ1-5 | 12 | TRBV5-6 | ASSRTGSYQPQH
TRBJ1-1 | 13 | TRBV14 | ASSHIDRGKPEAF
TRBJ1-3 | 12 | TRBV2 | ASTEGYSGNTIY
TRBJ2-5 | 14 | TRBV5-1 | ASSLGGLQARETQY
TRBJ2-7 | 14 | TRBV27 | ASSLVRCWLSYEQY
TRBJ2-1 | 13 | TRBV7-2 | ASSLGGKVDNEQF
TRBJ1-3 | 13 | TRBV6-4 | ASSGQGACGNTIY
TRBJ1-1 | 12 | TRBV5-1 | ASRDSSMNTEAF
TRBJ2-7 | 12 | TRBV19 | ASSSGDGSYEQY
TRBJ2-7 | 11 | TRBV28 | ASSLERESEQY
TRBJ2-1 | 13 | TRBV24-1 | ATSGPSGRDNEQF
TRBJ2-3 | 12 | TRBV5-4 | ASRSGTGADTQY
TRBJ2-1 | 13 | TRBV27 | ASSLFRGMGNEQF
TRBJ1-1 | 14 | TRBV10-1 | ASLTGRGSMNTEAF
TRBJ2-7 | 13 | TRBV7-2 | ASSYFSGYSYEQY
TRBJ2-7 | 12 | TRBV5-4 | ASTQRGGSYEQY
TRBJ1-1 | 12 | TRBV27 | ASSLSGRDTEAF
TRBJ2-3 | 14 | TRBV6-4 | ASSDWVAGVTDTQY